A selection of T cell receptor beta chains follows, all from one sample in a study of Ad26.COV2.S vaccination and SARS-CoV-2 variants. Some clones are missing from TCRdb's copy, which holds only in-frame ones; the method was immunoSEQ multiplex PCR. The sample gives approximately 300,000 clones, 85% of which show up once; 2.1% is in the top ten. Sequencing used peripheral blood, obtained in a trial of Ad26.COV2.S vaccine versus placebo. These receptors were taken from a person aged 18-65 years who received the Ad26.COV2.S COVID-19 vaccine or a placebo. The CDR3 runs from the conserved cysteine through the conserved F or W. D genes are given only for firm matches. A row's size may be missing; if present it is once, few, many or a size class.

size,length,D,J,V,CDR3,DNA
once,18,-,TRBJ1-1,TRBV10-3,CAISEPDFGTGWVTEAFF,TGTGCCATCAGTGAGCCCGACTTCGGCACAGGGTGGGTGACTGAAGCTTTCTTT
-,14,-,TRBJ2-3,TRBV19,CASSIDSRGDTQYF,TGTGCCAGTAGTATAGATTCTCGGGGAGATACGCAGTATTTT
-,17,-,TRBJ2-6,TRBV19,CASSFHRDLGGANVLTF,TGTGCCAGTAGTTTCCACAGGGACCTGGGAGGGGCCAACGTCCTGACTTTC
-,17,-,TRBJ1-2,TRBV19,CASSIPLMDRRRDGYTF,TGTGCCAGTAGTATCCCGTTGATGGACAGACGAAGGGATGGCTACACCTTC
-,17,TRBD2,TRBJ2-3,TRBV4-1,CASSQAPPAGRTDTQYF,TGCGCCAGCAGCCAAGCTCCCCCAGCGGGGCGCACAGATACGCAGTATTTT
few,15,TRBD1,TRBJ1-6,TRBV2,CASTGTGSYNSPLHF,TGTGCCAGCACCGGGACAGGGTCCTATAATTCACCCCTCCACTTT
-,14,-,TRBJ1-2,TRBV5-1,CASSLEGASYGYTF,TGCGCCAGCAGCCTGGAAGGGGCCTCCTATGGCTACACCTTC
-,13,-,TRBJ2-3,TRBV5-1,CASSPPGTDTQYF,TGCGCCAGCAGCCCCCCGGGCACAGATACGCAGTATTTT
-,15,TRBD1,TRBJ1-5,TRBV28,CASRTVGQGNQPQHF,TGTGCCAGCAGGACGGTCGGACAGGGCAATCAGCCCCAGCATTTT
-,15,-,TRBJ1-1,TRBV28,CASSQRLPANTEAFF,TGTGCCAGCAGTCAGCGACTGCCGGCGAACACTGAAGCTTTCTTT
few,15,-,TRBJ2-3,TRBV28,CASSFSLDGADTQYF,TGTGCCAGCAGTTTCTCCCTGGATGGCGCAGATACGCAGTATTTT
-,14,-,TRBJ1-1,TRBV28,CASSSRLIGTEAFF,TGTGCCAGCAGTTCCCGACTCATTGGTACTGAAGCTTTCTTT
few,16,TRBD1,TRBJ1-6,TRBV6-1,CASSESSGTGGAYLHF,TGTGCCAGCAGTGAAAGTTCCGGGACAGGGGGCGCGTACCTCCACTTT
once,15,TRBD2,TRBJ2-7,TRBV13,CASSLGTSGIYEQYF,TGTGCCAGCAGCTTAGGGACTAGCGGGATTTACGAGCAGTACTTC
-,16,TRBD1,TRBJ2-2,TRBV14,CASSQHTGGLTGELFF,TGTGCCAGCAGCCAACATACAGGGGGTTTAACCGGGGAGCTGTTTTTT
-,13,-,TRBJ1-6,TRBV9,CASSVVGKGSLHF,TGTGCCAGCAGCGTAGTAGGGAAAGGCTCCCTCCACTTT
-,14,-,TRBJ2-7,TRBV28,CASSTGGHLYEQYF,TGTGCCAGCAGCACGGGCGGACATCTCTACGAGCAGTACTTC
-,14,-,TRBJ1-1,TRBV28,CAVESQGLVTEAFF,TGTGCGGTAGAGTCCCAGGGGTTGGTCACTGAAGCTTTCTTT
-,18,TRBD2,TRBJ2-5,TRBV7-2,CASSGEVLAGGFQETQYF,TGTGCCAGCAGCGGAGAGGTACTAGCGGGGGGGTTCCAAGAGACCCAGTACTTC
once,13,-,TRBJ2-1,TRBV6-5,CASTASSYNEQFF,TGTGCCAGCACAGCTAGCTCCTACAATGAGCAGTTCTTC
few,13,-,TRBJ1-1,TRBV28,CASSQRHATEAFF,TGTGCCAGCAGTCAACGTCATGCTACTGAAGCTTTCTTT
-,13,-,TRBJ1-1,TRBV6-5,CASSLLGAAEAFF,TGTGCCAGCAGCCTCCTTGGGGCAGCTGAAGCTTTCTTT